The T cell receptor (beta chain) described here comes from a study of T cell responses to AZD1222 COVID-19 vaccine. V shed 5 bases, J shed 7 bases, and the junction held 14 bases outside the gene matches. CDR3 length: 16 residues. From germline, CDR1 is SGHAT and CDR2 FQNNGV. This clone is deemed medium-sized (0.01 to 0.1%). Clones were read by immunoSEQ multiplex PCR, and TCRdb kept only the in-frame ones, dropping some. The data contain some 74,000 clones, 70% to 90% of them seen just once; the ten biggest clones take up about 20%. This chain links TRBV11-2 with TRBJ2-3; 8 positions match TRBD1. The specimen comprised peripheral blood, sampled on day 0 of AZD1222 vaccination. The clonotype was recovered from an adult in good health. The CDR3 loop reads CASSTRRQGPTYTQYF. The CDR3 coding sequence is TGTGCCAGCAGCACACGGCGACAGGGGCCCACGTATACGCAGTATTTT.